This TCR beta chain derives from a study of neurological immune-mediated disorders (dated by TCRdb to between 2017 and 2020). Study-level background: The study compared peripheral blood TCR-beta repertoires of HTLV-I-associated myelopathy (HAM/TSP) patients, multiple sclerosis patients and healthy controls using UMI-based sequencing. The 90 to 110 TCR-beta libraries included longitudinal samples, technical triplicates and paired sorted CD4+ and CD8+ T-cell subsets alongside PBMC samples. Of the roughly 68 subjects in the cohort, around 14 were HAM/TSP patients, about 34 were multiple sclerosis patients, and some 20 were healthy controls. Points the paper makes about the study in general: No identical CDR3 amino acid sequences were found to be shared among expanded clones across subjects, suggesting that TCR-beta repertoires were private in all groups. TCR clonal expansion was highest in HAM/TSP patients and lowest in MS patients, with MS patients falling below even healthy controls.

This clonotype was recorded many times. Its antigen remains unidentified. Nothing much larger sits one base from this clone, and base qualities are not available. cDNA was synthesized by template-switch 5'RACE using a primer with a 10-nucleotide random unique molecular identifier that tagged each TCR transcript. Each sequencing run produced over 160 million TCR-beta sequences covering 15-18 subjects. The RNeasy kit was used to extract total RNA. The KAPA Real-time Library Amplification kit was used to amplify TCR-beta VDJ regions with primers for the TCR constant region and the 5'RACE anchor. Sample indexes and Illumina adaptors were added in a first PCR, and a second PCR then increased library yield. After Ampure bead purification, the roughly 650 bp TCR product was size-selected on a 2% E-gel SizeSelection system. Before pooling, library quality was checked on a Bioanalyzer, concentration was measured with Qubit, and libraries were quantified with the Kapa Library Quantification kit. An Illumina HiSeq 2500 was used to sequence the libraries paired-end at 2 x 150 bp. To increase sequence diversity, 25-30% phiX was spiked into each library pool. The original pipeline was this. Quality-filtered reads were processed with the UMI-based MiGEC pipeline, which removed over 85% of raw TCR sequences during error correction. VDJ genes were aligned to IMGT germline references, and clonotypes were defined by unique CDR3 amino acid sequence plus V-J genes. VDJtools evaluated clonal expansion, Shannon diversity and CDR3 relatedness (CalcPairwiseDistances, ClusterSamples); CLCbio workbench built phylogenetic trees. Expanded clones were defined as having at least 8 unique UMIs, based on coefficient-of-variation modelling across technical triplicates. TCRdb trimmed the raw reads at Q25, called clones with MiXCR and kept productive beta chains. Every CDR3 protein is listed once, alongside the most common genes and DNA of its rows. Clone size and V and J calls follow TCRdb, not the original study. In all, the sample holds approximately 38,000 distinct CDR3 sequences, and around a tenth of those were seen once. Jointly, the top ten make up roughly 4% of the sample.

Sorted-subset TCR libraries were prepared from about a million sorted CD4+ or CD8+ T cells. Peripheral blood was subjected to Ficoll-Hypaque density gradient centrifugation to isolate PBMCs, which were then cryopreserved in liquid nitrogen. The study also sequenced paired sorted CD4+ and CD8+ subsets from healthy controls, HAM/TSP patients and MS patients. There are 12 amino acids in the CDR3, from cysteine to phenylalanine inclusive. Only the CDR3 region is kept as DNA, spanning 36 bases read in frame from base 1. The germline ends are 13 bases apart after V is trimmed by 6 bases and J by 7 bases. From a lookup of the germline V gene (reference sequence), CDR1 and CDR2 are DFQATT and SNEGSKA.

The sequence joins TRBV20-1 to TRBJ2-1, with a weak D call of TRBD2 (5 bases match). The receptor's source is a woman aged 25-40 years with HTLV-1-associated myelopathy (HAM/TSP). Material: CD4+ T cells from blood. The bases read TGCAGTGCCCCGGGGTGGGGTAATGAGCAGTTCTTC. Its translation reads: CSAPGWGNEQFF.